This TCR beta chain was documented in a study of T cells in Graves' hyperthyroidism and ophthalmopathy. Germline V gene lookup returns CDR1 MNHEY and CDR2 SMNVEV (reference sequence). The CDR3 is 12 amino acids. Exclusion criteria comprised uncontrolled infection, other autoimmune disease, pregnancy or lactation. Diagnostic decisions used clinical symptoms, serum thyroxine and TRAb, thyroid ultrasound and orbital computed tomography. Of note for this clonotype: A read error may explain this, as a much larger clone is one base away.

Amplified TCR beta CDR3 regions derived from RNA transcripts. The study used the HTBI primer set for a first-round RT-PCR of the TCR CDR3. TCRdb analysed the multiplex PCR reads with MiXCR anew, one entry per CDR3 protein. Of more than 55,000 distinct CDR3 sequences listed, about 53% were seen once; the top ten hold approximately 3.4%. This sequence originates from an older woman with Graves' ophthalmopathy. The source material was blood. The rearrangement joins TRBV27 to TRBJ2-7; weak D call: TRBD2 (5 bases). Here the CDR3 DNA reads TGTGCCGGCAGCCCAACCGGGGTTAAGCAGTACTTC. This encodes CAGSPTGVKQYF.